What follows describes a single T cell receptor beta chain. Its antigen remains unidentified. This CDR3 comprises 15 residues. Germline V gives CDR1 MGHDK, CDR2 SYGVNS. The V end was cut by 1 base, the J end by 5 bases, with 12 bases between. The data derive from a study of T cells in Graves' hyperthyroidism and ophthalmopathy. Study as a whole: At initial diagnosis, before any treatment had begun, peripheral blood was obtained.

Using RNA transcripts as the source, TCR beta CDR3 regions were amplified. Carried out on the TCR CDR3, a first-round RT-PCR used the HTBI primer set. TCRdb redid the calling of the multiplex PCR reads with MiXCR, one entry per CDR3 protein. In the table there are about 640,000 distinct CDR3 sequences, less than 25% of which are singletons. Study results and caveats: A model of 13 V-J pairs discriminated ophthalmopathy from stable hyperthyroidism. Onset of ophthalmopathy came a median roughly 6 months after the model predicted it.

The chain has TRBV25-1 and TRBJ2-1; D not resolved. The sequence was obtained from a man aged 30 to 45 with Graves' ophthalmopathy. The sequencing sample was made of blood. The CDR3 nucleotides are TGTGCCAGCAGTGAATCTGGGGTCGGGCACAATGAGCAGTTCTTC. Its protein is CASSESGVGHNEQFF.